The next 26 T cell receptor beta chains were all read from a single sample in a study of T cell repertoires in cytomegalovirus infection. TCRdb processed the reads anew with MiXCR; each CDR3 protein has one entry. This sample has approximately 990,000 distinct CDR3 sequences, with 31% found just once. These receptors have no known antigen. Material: cultured CD8+ T cells from PBMCs, obtained from culture after CMV antigen stimulation. The receptors shown here come from a human donor in good health (CMV status not recorded). Some clones in this sample may be carry-over from other donors' samples.

In the case of this clonotype: This clone may be a read error of a much larger clone one base away. This chain joins TRBV6-5 and TRBJ1-6, with a tentative D call TRBD1 (6 bases). The CDR3 sequence is 13 residues long. The germline V and J ends were trimmed by 4 bases and 5 bases, with 6 bases remaining between them. Germline CDR1 MNHEY, CDR2 SVGAGI. As DNA, the CDR3 is TGTGCCAGCAGTTCAGGGGATAATTCACCCCTCCACTTT. Translation gives CASSSGDNSPLHF.

This clonotype was recorded a few times. The chain employs TRBV27 and TRBJ1-5, with D tentatively TRBD1 (6 bases). The germline V gene has CDR1 MNHEY and CDR2 SMNVEV (reference sequence). The CDR3 consists of 15 residues. V was cut by 2 bases and J by 0 bases, with 8 bases left in between. The CDR3, as DNA: TGTGCCAGCAGTTTAAAGACAGGTAGCAATCAGCCCCAGCATTTT. It specifies CASSLKTGSNQPQHF.

The chain is built from TRBV19 and TRBJ1-2; no reliable D call. There are 13 residues in the CDR3. V was cut by 2 bases and J by 0 bases, with 4 bases left in between. CDR1 is LNHDA and CDR2 is SQIVND in the germline V gene (reference sequence). In DNA form, the CDR3 reads TGTGCCAGTAGTATAACTACTAACTATGGCTACACCTTC. Protein: CASSITTNYGYTF.

The sample holds many counts of this clonotype. This sequence joins TRBV4-3 and TRBJ2-2, with a weak D call TRBD2 (6 bases). Deletions cut 4 bases from V and 6 bases from J, with 18 bases between. The CDR3 extends over 16 amino acids. Germline assignment: CDR1 LGHNA and CDR2 YSLEER. The CDR3 loop is CASSLALISGAGELFF. DNA of the CDR3: TGCGCCAGCAGCCTCGCCCTCATATCGGGAGCCGGGGAGCTGTTTTTT.

A few counts support this clonotype. This chain uses TRBV14 with TRBJ1-2, with D unresolved. CDR3 size: 12 residues. Per the germline V gene, CDR1 is SGHDN and CDR2 is FVKESK. Deletions cut 4 bases from V and 6 bases from J, with 9 bases between. The CDR3 DNA reads TGTGCCAGCAGCCTGGAGTTGGATGGCTACACCTTC. Protein product: CASSLELDGYTF.

Remarks on this clonotype: Since a much larger clone is just one base distant, this may be a read error. The gene calls are TRBV7-2 and TRBJ1-6; tentatively, D is TRBD1 (5 bases). V lost 3 bases and J lost 10, with 16 bases in between. CDR3 length: 15 residues. Germline values: CDR1 SGHTA, CDR2 FQGNSA. The CDR3 DNA sequence: TGTACCAGCAGCTTGGCCTTAGGGGTCAGCTCACCCCTCCACTTT. Translation gives CTSSLALGVSSPLHF.

This clonotype was counted many times. The chain links TRBV6-1 to TRBJ1-5; D gene ambiguous. CDR1 MNHNS and CDR2 SASEGT come from the germline V gene. The germline V and J ends were trimmed by 3 bases and 2 bases, with 11 bases remaining between them. The CDR3 loop spans 15 amino acids. The DNA for the CDR3 is TGTGCCAGCAGTGACCCTGGGCTCGGCAATCAGCCCCAGCATTTT. This translates into CASSDPGLGNQPQHF.

This clonotype was seen ten or more times. This chain connects TRBV7-2 to TRBJ2-3; D is perhaps TRBD1 (6 bases). With 5 bases removed from V and 6 bases from J, the gap between germline ends came to 15 bases. The CDR3 runs 14 residues. Looked up from germline, CDR1 is SGHTA and CDR2 is FQGNSA. CDR3 sequence (DNA): TGTGCCAGCAGCGAATTGGGGGCCAGCGATACGCAGTATTTT. Translated, it gives CASSELGASDTQYF.

Comment on this clonotype: Possible read error: a much larger clone is one base away. The chain employs TRBV6-1 and TRBJ1-5, with TRBD1 as a possible D gene (6 bases). Germline-derived CDR1 and CDR2 are MNHNS and SASEGT. The CDR3 is 15 amino acids. As DNA, the CDR3 is TGTGCCAGCAGTCCAAGCGGGGGGCGCAATCAGACCCAGCATTTT. Translated: CASSPSGGRNQTQHF.

V and J are TRBV20-1 and TRBJ2-7; D tentatively fits TRBD1 or TRBD2 (5 bases each). V was pared by 1 base and J by 2 bases, with 9 bases between. From germline, CDR1 is DFQATT and CDR2 SNEGSKA (reference sequence). This CDR3 region has 13 residues. DNA for the CDR3: TGCAGTGCTAGAGCTCAGGGAGCCTACGAGCAGTACGTC. This codes for CSARAQGAYEQYV.

Many counts were recorded for this clonotype. The V call is TRBV7-2, the J call TRBJ1-2; TRBD1 matches at 8 bases. Germline V gene sequence: CDR1 SGHTA, CDR2 FQGNSA. This CDR3 has 13 amino acids. The V gene end was trimmed by 4 bases and the J gene end by 3 bases; junction bases not matched to a gene: 1. The CDR3 here is CASSWGQDYGYTF. The CDR3 DNA reads TGTGCCAGCAGCTGGGGACAGGACTATGGCTACACCTTC.

The rearrangement joins TRBV12-3 or TRBV12-4 to TRBJ1-2; D is uncertain. This CDR3 is 15 amino acids long. Trimming took 5 bases from V and 6 from J, leaving 19 bases between them. DNA for the CDR3: TGTGCCAGCAGTATTCGGGTCGTGGGAGACGATGGCTACACCTTC. Translating it yields CASSIRVVGDDGYTF.

This clonotype showed up many times. The gene calls are TRBV7-6 and TRBJ2-5; D may match TRBD1 or TRBD2 (5 bases each). The CDR3 contains 15 residues. Germline V gene data show CDR1 as SGHVS and CDR2 as FNYEAQ. The V end lost 4 bases, the J end lost 3 bases, and 15 bases lay between the germline ends. In DNA, the CDR3 is TGTGCCAGCAGCTCGGGACCCCTTCATGAAGAGACCCAGTACTTC. Translation gives CASSSGPLHEETQYF.

The genes are TRBV11-2 and TRBJ2-7; TRBD1 or TRBD2 may be the D gene (5 bases each). The germline V gene encodes CDR1 SGHAT and CDR2 FQNNGV. The CDR3 sequence is 12 residues long. V was trimmed by 5 bases and J by 7 bases, leaving 12 bases between them. The CDR3 DNA sequence: TGTGCCAGCAGCCTTCGGGACCGTGAGCAGTACTTC. This gives the protein CASSLRDREQYF.

In its sample, this clonotype was seen many times. The V gene is TRBV7-6, the J gene TRBJ2-1; 8 nucleotides align to TRBD2. V gave up 6 bases and J gave up 2 bases; unmatched junction bases: 6. The CDR3 runs 15 residues. The germline V gene encodes CDR1 SGHVS and CDR2 FNYEAQ. CDR3 in amino acids: CASRPAGGPYNEQFF. CDR3 nucleotide sequence: TGTGCCAGCAGGCCGGCGGGGGGACCCTACAATGAGCAGTTCTTC.

CDR3 in amino acids: CASSQQGSGNTIYF. The CDR3 DNA reads as TGTGCCAGCAGCCAACAGGGCTCTGGAAACACCATATATTTT. The chain combines TRBV28 with TRBJ1-3; D might be TRBD1 (6 bases). This CDR3 has 14 amino acids. Per germline, CDR1 MDHEN and CDR2 SYDVKM. The V gene lost 6 bases and the J gene lost 0 bases, with 9 bases spanning the gap.

This chain joins TRBV4-3 and TRBJ2-1, with TRBD2 identical over 7 bases. CDR1 and CDR2 from the germline V gene are LGHNA and YSLEER. The CDR3 sequence is 15 residues long. V was pared by 4 bases and J by 5 bases, with 8 bases of the junction left unmatched. CDR3 residues: CASSLGLVRDNEQFF. For the CDR3, the DNA is TGCGCCAGCAGCCTCGGACTAGTGAGGGACAATGAGCAGTTCTTC.

This chain uses TRBV2 with TRBJ2-7, with D maybe TRBD2 (5 bases). Germline lookup yields CDR1 SNHLY and CDR2 FYNNEI. The V gene lost 10 bases and the J gene lost 0 bases, with 10 bases spanning the gap. The length of the CDR3 is 12 residues. The CDR3 sequence: CATTRYSYEQYF. The DNA for the CDR3 is TGTGCCACCACTAGGTACTCCTACGAGCAGTACTTC. The full variable domain, rest sourced from reference TRBV2 and TRBJ2-7, is EPEVTQTPSHQVTQMGQEVILRCVPISNHLYFYWYRQILGQKVEFLVSFYNNEISEKSEIFDDQFSVERPDGSNFTLKIRSTKLEDSAMYFCATTRYSYEQYFGPGTRLTVT.

V usage is TRBV28 and J usage is TRBJ2-2; D could derive from TRBD1 or TRBD2 (5 bases each). In germline, CDR1 is MDHEN, CDR2 SYDVKM. Trimming pared 7 bases from V and 3 bases from J, leaving 18 bases between. The CDR3 runs 16 residues. This CDR3 reads CASKILRDRDTGELFF. The CDR3 DNA is TGTGCCAGCAAAATACTCCGGGACCGCGACACCGGGGAGCTGTTTTTT.

The rearrangement uses TRBV19 and TRBJ2-1, with D possibly being TRBD1 (6 bases). The CDR3 runs 14 residues. Trimming cost V 1 base and J 9 bases, with 13 bases left between them. CDR1 LNHDA and CDR2 SQIVND come from the germline V gene (reference sequence). The CDR3 nucleotides are TGTGCCAGTAGTATAGTGGGGAAGACAGGTGAGCAGTTCTTC. This encodes CASSIVGKTGEQFF.

Notes on this clonotype: A read error is possible here, since a much larger clone lies one base away. V is TRBV4-1 and J is TRBJ1-1; D gene ambiguous. Germline lookup yields CDR1 MGHRA and CDR2 YSYEKL. The CDR3 sequence is 15 residues long. V lost 4 bases and J lost 8, with 20 bases in between. The CDR3 protein is CASSPTIGGVGEAFF. CDR3 coding DNA: TGCGCCAGCAGCCCAACCATAGGCGGTGTAGGGGAAGCTTTCTTT.

This clonotype came up a few times. This chain connects TRBV7-3 to TRBJ2-5; D not resolved. Germline values: CDR1 SGHTA, CDR2 FQGTGA. Trimming took off 5 bases at V and 2 bases at J, with 12 bases between the two ends. The CDR3 is made up of 14 amino acids. This chain's CDR3 is CASSPTKRQETQYF. Written as DNA, the CDR3 is TGTGCCAGCAGCCCAACCAAAAGGCAAGAGACCCAGTACTTC.

The V and J genes are TRBV6-8 and TRBJ1-6, with TRBD1 matching over 9 bases. This CDR3 is built from 16 residues. Trimming took 2 bases from V and 7 from J; bases not matched to a gene: 6. Germline CDR1 reads MNHGY; CDR2 reads SAAAGT. The CDR3 reads CASSYGTGRVNSPLHF. The CDR3 bases are TGTGCCAGCAGTTACGGGACAGGGAGGGTAAATTCACCCCTCCACTTT.

This clonotype was seen only a few times. The rearrangement joins TRBV7-9 to TRBJ2-7; the D call may be TRBD1 or TRBD2 (5 bases each). Between the trimmed V and J ends, which lost 5 bases and 6 bases, there was a span of 14 bases. CDR3 length equals 13 residues. CDR1 and CDR2 from the germline V gene are SEHNR and FQNEAQ (reference sequence). The CDR3 here is CASSIGRDGEQYV. CDR3 coding DNA: TGTGCCAGCAGCATCGGTCGGGACGGCGAGCAGTACGTC.

The table lists this clonotype with a count of one. The J gene is TRBJ2-7, the V gene TRBV19, with TRBD2 matching over 9 bases. This CDR3 spans 14 amino acids. J was trimmed by 4 bases and V by 9 bases; bases with no gene match: 10. Germline V gene data show CDR1 as LNHDA and CDR2 as SQIVND (reference sequence). CDR3 in amino acids: CASSSSGEGYEQYF. Written as DNA, the CDR3 is TGTGCCAGCTCATCTAGCGGGGAAGGATACGAGCAGTACTTC.

This rearrangement joins TRBV2 to TRBJ1-2; D not resolved. The germline V gene encodes CDR1 SNHLY and CDR2 FYNNEI. The V and J ends lost 5 bases and 4 bases respectively, with 14 bases between them. The length of the CDR3 is 14 residues. The CDR3 bases are TGTGCCAGCAGTACTCTGTCCATTCGCTATGGCTACACCTTC. It codes for CASSTLSIRYGYTF.